This entry lists 6 T cell receptor beta chains sequenced from one sample in a study of shared T cell receptors in the human thymus. Libraries were prepared by immunoSEQ multiplex PCR; TCRdb keeps only in-frame clonotypes and omits some of them. The sample lists hundreds of thousands of clones, roughly 86% occurring once. These data are also associated with another study on human thymus T cells.

Sequences were obtained from thymocytes. The source is a boy under two years old with a congenital heart defect.

The chain carries TRBV6-1 and TRBJ2-1; TRBD2 matches at 7 bases. The CDR3 length is 14 residues. CDR1 is MNHNS, CDR2 SASEGT, per germline. The V gene end was trimmed by 8 bases and the J gene end by 3 bases; junction bases not matched to a gene: 7. The CDR3 loop is CASGGGIYYNEQFF. The CDR3 DNA sequence: TGTGCCAGCGGGGGAGGGATTTACTACAATGAGCAGTTCTTC.

V usage is TRBV6-5 and J usage is TRBJ2-7; tentatively, D is TRBD2 (6 bases). Germline V lookup: CDR1 MNHEY, CDR2 SVGAGI. V lost 6 bases and J 6 bases, leaving 12 bases between the germline ends. CDR3 size: 12 residues. CDR3: CASRDAGSEQYF. CDR3 DNA: TGTGCCAGCAGGGATGCGGGGAGCGAGCAGTACTTC.

This clone was detected only once. The V and J genes are TRBV15 and TRBJ1-5, with a possible D match to TRBD1 (5 bases). The CDR3 spans 15 residues. Looked up from germline, CDR1 is LNHNV and CDR2 is YYDKDF (reference sequence). V was trimmed by 0 bases and J by 0 bases, leaving 6 bases between them. The CDR3 here is CATSRDRVSNQPQHF. The CDR3 DNA is TGTGCCACCAGCAGAGACAGGGTTAGCAATCAGCCCCAGCATTTT.

This chain connects TRBV9 to TRBJ2-3, with 11 bases fitting TRBD2. The V segment lost 3 bases and the J segment 1 base; nucleotides outside the gene matches: 16. The CDR3 is 20 residues long. The germline V gene encodes CDR1 SGDLS and CDR2 YYNGEE. CDR3 in DNA: TGTGCCAGCAGCGCCACCAGAGGAACGCTAGCGGGAGGCCGCACAGATACGCAGTATTTT. Translated: CASSATRGTLAGGRTDTQYF.

The chain is built from TRBV27 and TRBJ2-3; weak D call: TRBD2 (5 bases). With 8 bases removed from V and 3 bases from J, the gap between germline ends came to 9 bases. Germline CDR1 and CDR2: MNHEY and SMNVEV (reference sequence). The CDR3 covers 12 residues. CDR3 in DNA: TGTGCCAGCGGGAGTGGTACAGATACGCAGTATTTT. The encoded protein is CASGSGTDTQYF.

This chain uses TRBV6-5 with TRBJ2-5, with D maybe TRBD1 (5 bases). Trimming removed 5 bases at V and 5 bases at J, with 15 bases between. The CDR3 has 14 residues. Germline V gene data show CDR1 as MNHEY and CDR2 as SVGAGI. The DNA of the CDR3 is TGTGCCAGCAGTCCCAGACAGCCTTGGGAGACCCAGTACTTC. This gives the protein CASSPRQPWETQYF.